This T cell receptor (beta chain) was sequenced during a study of identical twins. Study results and limitations: While abundant cord blood beta clonotypes carried fewer insertions, memory repertoires showed no such pattern.

Unique molecular identifiers were present on the cDNA, which also gained a universal primer site by template switching. Via MiXCR, TCRdb re-called the 5' RACE reads, giving one row per CDR3 protein. The sample records hundreds of thousands of distinct CDR3 sequences, about 9.4% being singletons. With respect to this clonotype: Its antigen is still unknown.

CDR1 SGHAT and CDR2 FQNNGV come from the germline V gene. Trimming cost V 1 base and J 8 bases, with 9 bases left between them. CDR3 length: 13 amino acids. This sample was also put to use in a study of yellow fever vaccine responses in identical twins.

Sample: PBMCs. V is TRBV11-2 and J is TRBJ2-1; D unresolved. The clonotype comes from a woman aged 18-29 years in good health. The CDR3 bases are TGTGCCAGCAGCTTAGGGGTGACATATGAGCAGTTCTTC. Its protein product is CASSLGVTYEQFF.